This TCR beta chain was captured in a study of cytomegalovirus exposure and HLA in healthy donors. The CDR3 is 15 amino acids. Germline V gives CDR1 SGHTS, CDR2 YDEGEE. V was pared by 4 bases and J by 4 bases, with 14 bases between. Use of 60 Vbeta and 13 Jbeta primers characterized the PCR. Clones were read by immunoSEQ multiplex PCR, and TCRdb kept only the in-frame ones, dropping some. Of approximately 130,000 clones in the sample, 72% were seen once. This receptor was taken from a man over 45 in good health and CMV-seropositive. Specimen: PBMCs. The rearrangement joins TRBV5-8 to TRBJ1-4; TRBD1 is a possible D gene (6 bases). This CDR3 reads CASSPRGGNNEKLFF. The CDR3, as DNA: TGTGCCAGCAGCCCCCGGGGGGGCAATAATGAAAAACTGTTTTTT.